This record covers a single T cell receptor (beta chain). Its cognate antigen has yet to be identified. No much larger clone is present one base from it, and per-base qualities are unavailable. The immunoSEQ Assay was used to sequence TCR beta CDR3 regions from DNA. The published analysis was carried out like this. To compute T cell density, TCR beta template counts were normalized to usable DNA, which was estimated by amplifying housekeeping genes. Richness was estimated with the preseqR package, extrapolating to 400,000 templates for PBMC samples and 120,000 templates for tissue samples. Clonality was defined by subtracting Pielou's evenness from one. Differential abundance testing on productive amino-acid clonotypes, with a minimum total count of 5 and an alpha of 0.1, was used to identify tissue-enriched TCRs. The Jaccard Index and the Morisita Overlap Index were used to measure repertoire overlap between compartments. GLIPH clustered TCR beta CDR3s with public tetramer-defined viral CDR3s; viral motifs required at least three viral sequences plus V-gene enrichment. Drawn from immuneACCESS, this table holds only the in-frame rearrangements with V and J called that TCRdb kept. Clones are partly lost; checked studies trace under half to an unresolved V gene and leave the rest unexplained. V and J calls and clone size are as listed in that table; D and trimming were resolved from the DNA. The sample table records 75,000 to 80,000 clones; around 82% of these occur just once. Roughly 9.8% of the sample comes from the top ten.

At diagnosis, tumor, uninvolved tumor-adjacent lung and peripheral blood were collected and then preserved as a mix of FFPE and fresh-frozen material. For TCR repertoire profiling, blood samples were analyzed in the form of peripheral blood mononuclear cells. CDR1 and CDR2 were assigned from the germline V gene as SGHRS and YFSETQ. V has 5 bases trimmed and J has 1 base trimmed; junction bases matching no gene number 6. The CDR3 measures 16 amino acids from cysteine to phenylalanine. Only the CDR3 part of the read is kept: 48 bases, read in frame from the first base. The sample originates from a study of T cells in localized non-small cell lung cancer (TCRdb year 2020). The study in broad terms: Comparing tumors with uninvolved tumor-adjacent lungs, the study looked at the T cell repertoires of hundreds of patients with early-stage NSCLC. The cohort was made up of 236 treatment-naive NSCLC patients whose localized lung tumors had been resected. Of the NSCLC patients, about 130 were male and about a hundred were female, and the mean age was approximately 64 years. Broad study findings and their caveats: Because multi-region tumor sequencing was not done, intratumor heterogeneity could not be ruled out. Uninvolved tumor-adjacent lung showed the highest T cell clonality, higher than tumor, which suggests more focused antigenic responses in the adjacent lung. Since the design was exploratory, TCR variables were selected using unadjusted p-values with no false-discovery rate correction. A median of approximately 50 of the top 100 tumor clones turned up in the paired uninvolved adjacent lung, and approximately 30 of those clones also ranked among the top 100 of that same adjacent lung. Longer overall survival was associated with higher blood T cell density, whereas shorter survival was associated with higher adjacent-lung clonality.

The origin of this receptor is a female donor over 55 with stage I lung adenocarcinoma. This material consisted of peripheral blood, taken before any cancer treatment. This sequence uses TRBV5-1 and TRBJ1-2; the central 12 bases match TRBD1. The CDR3 protein is CASSSGTGGHNYGYTF. The DNA sequence is as follows: TGCGCCAGCAGTTCCGGGACAGGGGGCCATAACTATGGCTACACCTTC.